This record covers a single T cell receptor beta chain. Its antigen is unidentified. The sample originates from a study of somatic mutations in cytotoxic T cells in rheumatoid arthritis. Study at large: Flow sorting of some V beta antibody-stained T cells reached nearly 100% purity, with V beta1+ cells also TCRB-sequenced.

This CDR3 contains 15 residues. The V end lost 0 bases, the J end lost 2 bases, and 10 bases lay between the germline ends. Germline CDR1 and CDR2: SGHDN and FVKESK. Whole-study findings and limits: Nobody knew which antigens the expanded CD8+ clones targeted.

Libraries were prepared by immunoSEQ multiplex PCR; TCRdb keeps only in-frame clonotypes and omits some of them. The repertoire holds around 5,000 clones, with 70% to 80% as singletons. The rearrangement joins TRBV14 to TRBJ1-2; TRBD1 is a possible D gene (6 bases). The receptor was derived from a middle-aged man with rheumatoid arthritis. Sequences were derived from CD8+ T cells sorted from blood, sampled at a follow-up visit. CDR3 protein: CASSQESRGNYGYTF. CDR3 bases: TGTGCCAGCAGCCAAGAATCAAGGGGGAACTATGGCTACACCTTC.